The TCR beta chain described here comes from a study of blood T cell repertoires in COVID-19. This clone was seen a few times. The study drew participants aged about 18 to 89 years from around 24 US areas. In assigning cohorts, the study relied on participant-reported clinical history. Authors' data handling: Scientists estimated how many nucleated cells there were by amplifying reference gene primers. The repertoire was sequenced with immunoSEQ multiplex PCR; TCRdb's copy has only in-frame clones and lacks some. V, J and clone size were drawn from that table, and D and trimming were deduced from the DNA. The data contain a few hundred thousand clones, more than 90% of them singletons. The CDR3 is 16 residues long. Germline V gene sequence: CDR1 SGHAT, CDR2 FQDESV (reference sequence). Trimming took off 5 bases at V and 1 base at J, with 12 bases between the two ends.

The sample comprised PBMCs or T cells enriched from blood (not recorded which). The chain recombines TRBV11-1 with TRBJ2-6, with D possibly matching TRBD1 (5 bases). The sequence came from a woman in her 30s who had recovered from COVID-19. CDR3 in amino acids: CASSPTGSSGANVLTF. The DNA for the CDR3 is TGTGCCAGCAGCCCTACAGGTTCGTCTGGGGCCAACGTCCTGACTTTC.